Each of the 25 T cell receptor beta chains below was sequenced from the same sample in a study of a mutant IDH1 vaccine in newly diagnosed glioma. Profiled with immunoSEQ multiplex PCR; TCRdb holds only in-frame clones, not every one. Of about 50,000 clones listed, around 84% were seen once; the top ten hold about 7.7%. This sample's time point: week 5, during vaccination. What each vaccine dose contained was 300 ug of mutant IDH1 20-mer peptide, accompanied by topical imiquimod. These receptors' antigens are unknown. The specimen was PBMCs, collected from a glioma patient whose treatment included an IDH1 peptide vaccine. The source of these receptors is a woman aged 45-59 years with glioma.

The chain joins TRBV25-1 to TRBJ2-3; maybe TRBD2 (5 bases). V lost 5 bases, J lost 4 bases, and 10 bases lay in between. From germline, CDR1 is MGHDK and CDR2 SYGVNS. This CDR3 has 13 residues. CDR3 protein: CASSREYSDTQYF. The CDR3 DNA is TGTGCCAGCAGTAGGGAGTACTCAGATACGCAGTATTTT.

This sequence joins TRBV6-5 and TRBJ1-2, with 9 bases aligning to TRBD1. The germline CDR1 and CDR2 sequences are MNHEY and SVGAGI. The CDR3 contains 13 residues. V shed 6 bases, J shed 5 bases, and the junction held 4 bases outside the gene matches. Written as DNA, the CDR3 is TGTGCCAGCAGGTCGGGACAGGGTTATGGCTACACCTTC. Residues: CASRSGQGYGYTF.

The chain joins TRBV25-1 to TRBJ1-1; D is undetermined. With 2 bases removed from V and 9 bases from J, the gap between germline ends came to 19 bases. This CDR3 is built from 15 residues. Germline V gene data show CDR1 as MGHDK and CDR2 as SYGVNS. In nucleotides, the CDR3 is TGTGCCAGCAGTGAAGGAAAGCTTGGAGGGCCCCAAGCTTTCTTT. Its protein is CASSEGKLGGPQAFF.

CDR3 nucleotide sequence: TGTGCCAGCAGCCTGGGGAACAATCAGCCCCAGCATTTT. Its protein product is CASSLGNNQPQHF. The J gene is TRBJ1-5, the V gene TRBV6-6; D is ambiguous. The germline gives CDR1 MNHNY, CDR2 SVGAGI (reference sequence). Trimming stripped 6 bases from V and 3 bases from J, with 9 bases between. This CDR3 is 13 amino acids long.

Written as DNA, the CDR3 is TGCGCCAGCAGCCGACAGGGGGACGGTGGCTATGGCTACACCTTC. Translation: CASSRQGDGGYGYTF. The rearrangement uses TRBV4-3 and TRBJ1-2, with TRBD1 matching 9 bases. Unmatched junction bases numbered 7, after V lost 4 bases and J lost 4 bases. CDR1 LGHNA and CDR2 YSLEER come from the germline V gene. The CDR3 has 15 residues.

The J gene is TRBJ2-1, the V gene TRBV9, with 9 bases matching TRBD2. The ends lost 0 bases at V and 7 bases at J; junction bases unmatched: 8. This CDR3 region has 16 residues. Germline loops: CDR1 SGDLS, CDR2 YYNGEE. In nucleotides, the CDR3 is TGTGCCAGCAGCGTAGGGGGCGGGGGGGCTAGGAATGAGCAGTTCTTC. It codes for CASSVGGGGARNEQFF.

This chain joins TRBV5-4 and TRBJ1-1, with D perhaps matching TRBD1 (5 bases). This CDR3 is 15 amino acids long. V lost 0 bases and J 1 base, leaving 10 bases between the germline ends. CDR1 and CDR2 from the germline V gene are SGHNT and YYREEE (reference sequence). The CDR3 is CASSLAAGGNTEAFF. The CDR3 DNA follows: TGTGCCAGCAGCTTGGCTGCTGGGGGGAACACTGAAGCTTTCTTT.

The chain uses TRBV29-1 and TRBJ2-4; TRBD1 agrees at 8 bases. The CDR3 is 14 residues long. V lost 6 bases and J lost 6; bases outside the gene matches: 10. Germline V lookup: CDR1 SQVTM, CDR2 ANQGSEA. CDR3 nucleotide sequence: TGCAGCGTCAACGCCGCCGGGACAGGAAACATTCAGTACTTC. It codes for CSVNAAGTGNIQYF. The full variable domain, in which reference TRBV29-1 and TRBJ2-4 provide the parts outside the CDR3, is SAVISQKPSRDICQRGTSLTIQCQVDSQVTMMFWYRQQPGQSLTLIATANQGSEATYESGFVIDKFPISRPNLTFSTLTVSNMSPEDSSIYLCSVNAAGTGNIQYFGAGTRLSVL.

V and J are TRBV6-1 and TRBJ1-2, with a possible D match to TRBD1 (6 bases). The CDR3 spans 12 residues. From germline, CDR1 is MNHNS and CDR2 SASEGT. Trimming cost V 7 bases and J 6 bases, with 12 bases left between them. The DNA of the CDR3 is TGTGCCAGCAATACAGGGTCCAATGGCTACACCTTC. Translated, it gives CASNTGSNGYTF.

The rearrangement joins TRBV6-4 to TRBJ1-5; 10 bases line up with TRBD1. CDR3 size: 15 residues. With V trimmed by 5 bases and J by 6 bases, 7 bases remained unmatched. Germline V lookup: CDR1 MRHNA, CDR2 SNTAGT. In DNA form, the CDR3 reads TGTGCCAGCAGTTCCGGGACAGGGGTCGGTCAGCCCCAGCATTTT. Its protein product is CASSSGTGVGQPQHF.

The chain carries TRBV6-5 and TRBJ2-3; 8 bases line up with TRBD2. The V and J ends lost 0 bases and 4 bases, in that order; junction bases with no gene match: 3. The CDR3 has 15 amino acids. Germline V gives CDR1 MNHEY, CDR2 SVGAGI. The CDR3 protein is CASSYSSGDADTQYF. CDR3 bases: TGTGCCAGCAGTTACTCTAGCGGGGACGCAGATACGCAGTATTTT.

The V and J genes are TRBV6-6 and TRBJ1-1; 7 nucleotides line up with TRBD1. V lost 6 bases to trimming and J lost 0 bases; unmatched junction nucleotides: 10. This CDR3 is 16 amino acids long. Germline V gives CDR1 MNHNY, CDR2 SVGAGI (reference sequence). CDR3: CASRHKRTGLNTEAFF. Here the CDR3 DNA reads TGTGCCAGCAGACACAAAAGGACAGGACTGAACACTGAAGCTTTCTTT.

This clone occurred a few times. The chain uses TRBV2 and TRBJ2-1; no firm D call. This CDR3 is built from 16 residues. CDR1 SNHLY and CDR2 FYNNEI come from the germline V gene. V lost 2 bases, J lost 0 bases, and 11 bases lay in between. The CDR3 reads CASSERLQSSYNEQFF. CDR3 in DNA: TGTGCCAGCAGTGAACGCCTCCAAAGCTCCTACAATGAGCAGTTCTTC.

This chain connects TRBV6-1 to TRBJ1-2; a possible D gene is TRBD1 (6 bases). The CDR3 covers 14 residues. Germline-derived CDR1 and CDR2 are MNHNS and SASEGT. The V end was cut by 10 bases, the J end by 4 bases, with 19 bases between. The CDR3 nucleotides read TGTGCCACCTCGGGGACAACAGCTGGCTATGGCTACACCTTC. This encodes CATSGTTAGYGYTF.

The J gene is TRBJ1-5, the V gene TRBV28, with 7 bases fitting TRBD1. Germline lookup yields CDR1 MDHEN and CDR2 SYDVKM. V trimming: 3 bases; J trimming: 2 bases; junction bases outside the gene matches: 7. There are 16 residues in the CDR3. The CDR3 loop is CASSFYRGPRNQPQHF. CDR3 sequence (DNA): TGTGCCAGCAGTTTCTATAGGGGGCCCCGCAATCAGCCCCAGCATTTT. Using reference TRBV28 and TRBJ1-5 for the parts outside the CDR3, the full variable domain is DVKVTQSSRYLVKRTGEKVFLECVQDMDHENMFWYRQDPGLGLRLIYFSYDVKMKEKGDIPEGYSVSREKKERFSLILESASTNQTSMYLCASSFYRGPRNQPQHFGDGTRLSIL.

The V call is TRBV6-5, the J call TRBJ2-1; the D call may be TRBD1 or TRBD2 (5 bases each). Germline CDR1 MNHEY, CDR2 SVGAGI. Trimming pared 6 bases from V and 4 bases from J, leaving 16 bases between. The CDR3 is 15 amino acids. The DNA of the CDR3 is TGTGCCAGCAGCAGTCCCGGGACGGAGTACAATGAGCAGTTCTTC. As protein: CASSSPGTEYNEQFF.

The chain recombines TRBV18 with TRBJ1-1, with D tentatively TRBD1 (6 bases). The germline V gene encodes CDR1 KGHSH and CDR2 LQKENI. The CDR3 sequence is 14 residues long. Trimming took off 3 bases at V and 0 bases at J, with 8 bases between the two ends. The CDR3 DNA sequence: TGTGCCAGCTCACCGGGGACAATGAACACTGAAGCTTTCTTT. Protein sequence: CASSPGTMNTEAFF.

V and J are TRBV27 and TRBJ1-1, with D perhaps TRBD1 (5 bases). The CDR3 sequence is 14 residues long. Germline CDR1 and CDR2: MNHEY and SMNVEV (reference sequence). With 0 bases removed from V and 5 bases from J, the gap between germline ends came to 10 bases. This CDR3 reads CASSLSSGRTEAFF. CDR3 DNA: TGTGCCAGCAGTTTATCGTCGGGACGGACTGAAGCTTTCTTT.

This clone was counted a few times. The V and J genes are TRBV2 and TRBJ1-1; D perhaps matches TRBD1 (5 bases). Germline loops: CDR1 SNHLY, CDR2 FYNNEI. The length of the CDR3 is 11 residues. V dropped 8 bases and J dropped 2 bases, with 6 bases sitting between them. The CDR3 spells CASGGNTEAFF. The CDR3 nucleotides are TGTGCCAGCGGGGGTAACACTGAAGCTTTCTTT.

This chain joins TRBV18 and TRBJ1-1, with D maybe TRBD1 (6 bases). Germline V gene sequence: CDR1 KGHSH, CDR2 LQKENI. V was cut by 3 bases and J by 3 bases, with 11 bases left in between. CDR3 size: 14 residues. This chain's CDR3 is CASSPRGGDTEAFF. Written as DNA, the CDR3 is TGTGCCAGCTCACCGAGGGGGGGTGACACTGAAGCTTTCTTT.

This chain uses TRBV30 with TRBJ2-6; D is uncertain. CDR3 length equals 17 residues. Trimming shortened V by 5 bases and J by 0 bases, and 17 bases separated the two germline ends. Germline CDR1 and CDR2: GTSNPN and SVGIG (reference sequence). The CDR3 sequence is CAWGPGSTNSGANVLTF. The CDR3 coding sequence is TGTGCCTGGGGTCCCGGCAGCACAAACTCTGGGGCCAACGTCCTGACTTTC.

This sequence joins TRBV5-4 and TRBJ2-5; D is undetermined. Germline CDR1 and CDR2: SGHNT and YYREEE (reference sequence). V was trimmed by 2 bases and J by 1 base, leaving 6 bases between them. The length of the CDR3 is 13 residues. The CDR3 region is CASSFGPQETQYF. The CDR3, as DNA: TGTGCCAGCAGCTTCGGCCCCCAAGAGACCCAGTACTTC.

This chain connects TRBV19 to TRBJ1-1; unclear D gene. The V end lost 3 bases, the J end lost 0 bases, and 8 bases lay between the germline ends. The CDR3 covers 14 residues. Germline V CDR1 and CDR2: LNHDA, SQIVND (reference sequence). This CDR3 is CASSIVGMNTEAFF. CDR3 nucleotide sequence: TGTGCCAGTAGTATCGTAGGCATGAACACTGAAGCTTTCTTT.

CDR3: CASSQTGGREKLFF. The CDR3 DNA reads TGTGCCAGCAGCCAGACAGGGGGTAGGGAAAAACTGTTTTTT. This chain connects TRBV7-8 to TRBJ1-4; 9 bases align to TRBD1. Germline lookup yields CDR1 SGHVS and CDR2 FQNEAQ. The CDR3 loop spans 14 amino acids. Trimming took 5 bases from V and 8 from J; bases not matched to a gene: 6. Full variable domain (missing parts from reference TRBV7-8 and TRBJ1-4): GAGVSQSPRYKVAKRGQDVALRCDPISGHVSLFWYQQALGQGPEFLTYFQNEAQLDKSGLPSDRFFAERPEGSVSTLKIQRTQQEDSAVYLCASSQTGGREKLFFGSGTQLSVL.

The chain links TRBV5-4 to TRBJ1-3, with D possibly TRBD1 on 5 matching bases. This CDR3 is 14 amino acids long. The V and J ends lost 5 bases and 0 bases respectively, with 9 bases between them. Germline CDR1 is SGHNT and CDR2 is YYREEE (reference sequence). CDR3 amino acids: CASRGTDSGNTIYF. CDR3 DNA sequence: TGTGCCAGCAGGGGGACCGACTCTGGAAACACCATATATTTT.